These 29 T cell receptor beta chains came from one sample sequenced in a study of shared clonotypes between healthy human individuals. TCRdb keeps only in-frame clones here, not all; method: immunoSEQ multiplex PCR. The sample includes about 530,000 clones, 90% to 97% of them seen just once. The sample consisted of naive CD4+ T cells sorted from blood. The subset denotes: CD45RA+ positively selected. Receptors were obtained from a woman between 25 and 40 years old in good health.

This CDR3 reads CASSLDPGEQYF. The CDR3 bases are TGTGCCAGCAGCTTAGACCCGGGAGAGCAGTACTTC. The J gene is TRBJ2-7, the V gene TRBV7-9, with D perhaps TRBD2 (5 bases). Germline V lookup: CDR1 SEHNR, CDR2 FQNEAQ (reference sequence). V was trimmed by 1 base and J by 7 bases, leaving 8 bases between them. The CDR3 runs 12 residues.

In its sample, this clone was seen once. The J gene is TRBJ2-5, the V gene TRBV10-3, with a possible D match to TRBD1 (6 bases). The J call may be in error: the DNA end matches TRBJ2-7 better. Germline loops: CDR1 ENHRY, CDR2 SYGVKD. The CDR3 loop spans 14 amino acids. CDR3 loop: CAISPGDESYEQYF. The CDR3 DNA reads TGTGCCATCAGCCCAGGGGACGAGTCCTACGAGCAGTACTTC.

With respect to this clone: Relative to the germline gene, one junction end is altered; a read error may explain this. The chain is built from TRBV11-2 and TRBJ1-1; perhaps TRBD1 as D (5 bases). The CDR3 is 18 amino acids. Germline CDR1 reads SGHAT; CDR2 reads FQNNGV. CDR3 sequence reads: CASRLALSGRGMTTEAFF. The CDR3 coding sequence is TGTGCCAGCAGATTAGCCCTCTCAGGACGGGGCATGACCACTGAAGCTTTCTTT.

The chain uses TRBV6-6 and TRBJ2-1; 8 positions agree with TRBD2. This CDR3 region has 11 residues. CDR1 and CDR2 (germline): MNHNY, SVGAGI (reference sequence). Trimming at V came to 9 bases and at J to 12 bases, leaving 7 bases not matched to a gene. The DNA for the CDR3 is TGTGCCAGTTCACCCGGGACTAGGCAGTTCTTC. Protein sequence: CASSPGTRQFF.

CDR3 in amino acids: CASSLVSGQETQYF. CDR3 bases: TGCGCCAGCAGCTTGGTAAGCGGACAAGAGACCCAGTACTTC. This sequence joins TRBV5-1 and TRBJ2-5; D is possibly TRBD2 (5 bases). The CDR3 consists of 14 residues. Germline CDR1 SGHRS, CDR2 YFSETQ. V lost 0 bases and J lost 2, with 8 bases in between.

V and J are TRBV10-2 and TRBJ1-5, with D uncertain. This CDR3 has 14 residues. V lost 0 bases and J lost 0, with 3 bases in between. In germline, CDR1 is WSHSY, CDR2 SAAADI. CDR3 sequence: CASSESSSNQPQHF. Here the CDR3 DNA reads TGCGCCAGCAGTGAGTCAAGTAGCAATCAGCCCCAGCATTTT.

The chain links TRBV29-1 to TRBJ2-7; TRBD2 agrees at 7 bases. CDR3 length: 14 residues. CDR1 and CDR2 (germline): SQVTM, ANQGSEA. V lost 4 bases, J lost 0 bases, and 6 bases stayed unmatched. CDR3 sequence reads: CSVVGLADSYEQYF. The CDR3 DNA follows: TGCAGCGTTGTAGGGCTAGCGGACTCCTACGAGCAGTACTTC.

The chain combines TRBV2 with TRBJ2-7; 10 nucleotides match TRBD2. The CDR3 loop spans 14 amino acids. Unmatched junction bases numbered 5, after V lost 4 bases and J lost 5 bases. The germline gives CDR1 SNHLY, CDR2 FYNNEI. The chain's CDR3 is CASSGRTSGDEQYF. CDR3 sequence (DNA): TGTGCCAGCAGTGGCCGGACTAGCGGAGACGAGCAGTACTTC.

V and J are TRBV19 and TRBJ2-1, with 8 bases that match TRBD2. The germline CDR1 and CDR2 sequences are LNHDA and SQIVND (reference sequence). V was clipped by 4 bases and J by 5 bases; unmatched bases: 10. This CDR3 is 16 amino acids long. The DNA of the CDR3 is TGTGCCAGTAGTACCAGCGGGAGTCACAACGACAATGAGCAGTTCTTC. Translated, it gives CASSTSGSHNDNEQFF.

This clone was observed once. CDR3 amino acids: CSAAPGRTEAFF. The CDR3 region has the DNA TGCAGCGCCGCCCCGGGCCGCACTGAAGCTTTCTTT. The chain couples TRBV29-1 to TRBJ1-1; no reliable D call. Trimming left V 7 bases short and J 4 bases short, with 13 bases between. Germline CDR1 SQVTM, CDR2 ANQGSEA. This CDR3 has 12 residues.

This rearrangement joins TRBV27 to TRBJ2-1; 7 positions agree with TRBD2. This CDR3 has 17 residues. The germline V gene encodes CDR1 MNHEY and CDR2 SMNVEV (reference sequence). Trimming took 7 bases from V and 2 from J; bases not matched to a gene: 14. The CDR3 DNA sequence: TGTGCCAGCAACTCCCCGGGAGGCACCCATGCCTACAATGAGCAGTTCTTC. Its protein product is CASNSPGGTHAYNEQFF.

This clone has only a few counts. The chain uses TRBV25-1 and TRBJ2-7; D remains unclear. Trimming stripped 3 bases from V and 0 bases from J, with 6 bases between. This CDR3 is 13 amino acids long. The V gene's germline CDR1 is MGHDK and CDR2 SYGVNS. CDR3 DNA sequence: TGTGCCAGCAGTGAGATTGGCTCCTACGAGCAGTACTTC. Its protein product is CASSEIGSYEQYF.

V gene TRBV7-2 combines with J gene TRBJ2-5; the D is unclear. With 7 bases removed from V and 6 bases from J, the gap between germline ends came to 12 bases. CDR3 length: 12 amino acids. The germline gives CDR1 SGHTA, CDR2 FQGNSA. In DNA form, the CDR3 reads TGTGCCAGCACCCTAAAGCCTCAGACCCAGTACTTC. Translating gives CASTLKPQTQYF.

The chain joins TRBV7-2 to TRBJ2-7; 9 bases align to TRBD2. This CDR3 comprises 14 residues. V dropped 1 base and J dropped 2; count of bases not matched to a gene: 0. From germline, CDR1 is SGHTA and CDR2 FQGNSA. CDR3 bases: TGTGCCAGCAGCTTAGTAGCGGGAGCCTACGAGCAGTACTTC. Its protein product is CASSLVAGAYEQYF.

The chain has TRBV5-4 and TRBJ2-5; D remains unclear. Germline CDR1 and CDR2: SGHNT and YYREEE (reference sequence). The CDR3 is 14 amino acids. With 4 bases removed from V and 2 bases from J, the gap between germline ends came to 12 bases. This CDR3 reads CASSRGEVQETQYF. CDR3 sequence (DNA): TGTGCCAGCAGCCGCGGAGAGGTTCAAGAGACCCAGTACTTC.

The chain recombines TRBV7-9 with TRBJ2-7; 7 nucleotides line up with TRBD2. This CDR3 spans 17 amino acids. CDR1 is SEHNR, CDR2 FQNEAQ, per germline (reference sequence). V was pared by 1 base and J by 4 bases, with 13 bases of the junction left unmatched. DNA for the CDR3: TGTGCCAGCAGCTTAGGTGTCGAATCGGGGGGACTTTACGAGCAGTACTTC. The encoded protein is CASSLGVESGGLYEQYF.

The chain couples TRBV28 to TRBJ2-3, with TRBD1 identical over 10 bases. J gave up 2 bases and V 6 bases, and 5 bases lay outside the gene matches. Looked up from germline, CDR1 is MDHEN and CDR2 is SYDVKM. The CDR3 is made up of 15 amino acids. CDR3 sequence reads: CASRSGTGDTDTQYF. CDR3 coding DNA: TGTGCCAGCAGAAGCGGGACAGGGGACACAGATACGCAGTATTTT. The whole variable domain, filled in from reference TRBV28 and TRBJ2-3, reads DVKVTQSSRYLVKRTGEKVFLECVQDMDHENMFWYRQDPGLGLRLIYFSYDVKMKEKGDIPEGYSVSREKKERFSLILESASTNQTSMYLCASRSGTGDTDTQYFGPGTRLTVL.

This clone occurred once. V gene TRBV14 combines with J gene TRBJ2-7; tentatively, D is TRBD2 (5 bases). With 3 bases removed from V and 3 bases from J, the gap between germline ends came to 18 bases. CDR1 and CDR2 (germline): SGHDN, FVKESK. The CDR3 is 16 residues long. The CDR3 protein is CASSHLGTAGLYEQYF. CDR3 sequence (DNA): TGTGCCAGCAGCCATCTCGGCACCGCAGGACTCTACGAGCAGTACTTC.

Turning to this clone: The identical CDR3 is also encoded by other nucleotide sequences in the sample. The chain carries TRBV6-4 and TRBJ2-6; D gene unclear. The ends were cut back, 6 bases at V and 1 base at J, with 4 bases in the middle. CDR1 and CDR2 from the germline V gene are MRHNA and SNTAGT. The CDR3 contains 13 residues. The CDR3 reads CASRGSGANVLTF. The CDR3 coding sequence is TGTGCCAGCAGGGGATCTGGGGCCAACGTCCTGACTTTC.

V and J are TRBV28 and TRBJ1-5; no reliable D call. The germline V gene encodes CDR1 MDHEN and CDR2 SYDVKM. Trimming cost V 11 bases and J 5 bases, with 13 bases left between them. The CDR3 spans 12 residues. CDR3 residues: CAAGIPDQPQHF. CDR3 DNA: TGTGCCGCTGGAATACCCGATCAGCCCCAGCATTTT.

Remarks on this clone: The junction does not match germline at one end; this may be a read error. In nucleotides, the CDR3 is TGTGCCAGCAGCCTAACAGGGACAGGGGGCCTATCTAATGAAAAACTGTTTTTT. It encodes CASSLTGTGGLSNEKLFF. This sequence joins TRBV7-3 and TRBJ1-4; 12 positions agree with TRBD1. Germline V lookup: CDR1 SGHTA, CDR2 FQGTGA. The CDR3 runs to 18 residues.

The V and J genes are TRBV7-2 and TRBJ1-4; D gene uncertain. V was shortened by 4 bases and J by 2 bases, with 20 bases between the two germline ends. Germline V gene lookup returns CDR1 SGHTA and CDR2 FQGNSA. The CDR3 runs to 18 residues. CDR3 protein: CASSSELRYFGTNEKLFF. The CDR3 nucleotides read TGTGCCAGCAGCTCGGAGCTACGCTACTTTGGGACTAATGAAAAACTGTTTTTT.

The genes are TRBV15 and TRBJ2-3; TRBD2 matches 8 bases. The CDR3 contains 15 residues. V trimming: 0 bases; J trimming: 5 bases; junction bases outside the gene matches: 4. Germline V gives CDR1 LNHNV, CDR2 YYDKDF (reference sequence). CDR3 residues: CATSRDRGGVDTQYF. DNA for the CDR3: TGTGCCACCAGCAGAGATCGGGGGGGCGTAGATACGCAGTATTTT.

The rearrangement uses TRBV6-6 and TRBJ2-7; 11 bases are shared with TRBD2. CDR1 is MNHNY, CDR2 SVGAGI, per germline (reference sequence). The trim removed 0 bases at V and 9 bases at J, leaving 10 bases unmatched. The CDR3 sequence is 16 residues long. The CDR3 here is CASSYSMSASGRTQYF. As DNA, the CDR3 is TGTGCCAGCAGTTACTCGATGTCGGCTAGCGGGAGGACGCAGTACTTC.

The chain employs TRBV7-9 and TRBJ2-3; no clear D gene. V was clipped by 1 base and J by 7 bases, with 9 bases between them. Germline CDR1 SEHNR, CDR2 FQNEAQ (reference sequence). The CDR3 contains 13 residues. The CDR3 region has the DNA TGTGCCAGCAGCTTAGAACTCGGCAATACGCAGTATTTT. It yields the protein CASSLELGNTQYF.

The chain links TRBV28 to TRBJ2-7; 8 nucleotides agree with TRBD2. The germline V gene has CDR1 MDHEN and CDR2 SYDVKM. V dropped 3 bases and J dropped 3; count of bases not matched to a gene: 7. The CDR3 consists of 15 residues. The CDR3 DNA reads TGTGCCAGCAGTTTCCGGGGGGGATTAAACTACGAGCAGTACTTC. Translating it yields CASSFRGGLNYEQYF.

The chain combines TRBV2 with TRBJ2-1; weak D call: TRBD2 (5 bases). V lost 4 bases and J lost 3, with 13 bases in between. The germline V gene encodes CDR1 SNHLY and CDR2 FYNNEI. CDR3 size: 15 residues. The CDR3 DNA sequence: TGTGCCAGCAGTGTTGGCGGGTCTATCTACAATGAGCAGTTCTTC. Its protein product is CASSVGGSIYNEQFF.

This chain links TRBV10-3 with TRBJ2-7, with TRBD1 matching over 9 bases. CDR1 and CDR2 from the germline V gene are ENHRY and SYGVKD. The CDR3 spans 14 residues. Unmatched junction bases numbered 7, after V lost 8 bases and J lost 2 bases. CDR3 nucleotide sequence: TGTGCCATCGTCGGGACAGGGCCAACCTACGAGCAGTACTTC. It translates to CAIVGTGPTYEQYF.

CDR3 protein: CASSQARVNEQFF. CDR3 in DNA: TGTGCCAGCAGCCAAGCTAGAGTCAATGAGCAGTTCTTC. The J gene is TRBJ2-1, the V gene TRBV14; D gene ambiguous. The CDR3 consists of 13 residues. Germline CDR1 reads SGHDN; CDR2 reads FVKESK. V lost 1 base and J lost 6, with 7 bases in between.